This paragraph covers one T cell receptor (beta chain) sequence. Its recognized antigen is unknown. Base qualities are not provided; no much larger clone lies one nucleotide away. The data originate from a study of blood T cell repertoires in COVID-19 (dated by TCRdb to about 2020). For context, the study as a whole: Collaborator samples came from the United States, Italy and Spain and covered acute and convalescent phases of COVID-19. Samples came from the ongoing ImmuneRACE study (first 160 participants) plus 1,254 subjects from 6 global collaborators. The repertoires were released in a freely available public database meant as a resource for research on the immune response to SARS-CoV-2. Where available, HLA class I and class II types were taken from metadata supplied by the sample provider and were not determined by assay-based typing. Subjects who had been exposed to COVID-19, were actively infected with it, or had recovered from it provided the deeply sampled blood TCRbeta repertoires that made up the dataset. The sample metadata nearly always contained a de-identified subject ID, COVID-19 status, age in years and sex. The prospective study material was composed of cDNA or gDNA derived from T cells, B-cell-depleted T cells, or PBMCs. Points the paper makes about the study in general: Clinical and demographic metadata were provided uncurated, with the amount varying by source and participant.

TCRbeta CDR3 regions were amplified from genomic DNA using the immunoSEQ Assay, a bias-controlled multiplex PCR. As for the original processing: The number of nucleated cells in each sample was estimated by amplification of reference gene primers within the assay. Sequence reads were collapsed and filtered to measure the absolute abundance of every unique TCRbeta CDR3 rearrangement. Productive Simpson clonality was computed per sample as the square root of Simpson's diversity index over productive rearrangements. The source is immuneACCESS, and TCRdb retained only in-frame sequences with V and J called. Part of the clones is not carried over; for the studies checked, unresolved V genes explain less than half of this, and the remainder is unexplained. V, J and clone size were drawn from that table, and D and trimming were deduced from the DNA. The sample records 200,000 to 300,000 clones, approximately 90% of which are singletons. The ten largest account for approximately 3.3% of the sample.

The collaborating institutions used their own protocols to collect whole blood in K2EDTA tubes. For TCRbeta analysis, collaborator samples were shipped as frozen whole blood, as isolated PBMCs, or as DNA extracted from either sample type. Material: peripheral blood. The origin of this receptor is a woman in her thirties or forties with acute or convalescent COVID-19.

For the CDR3, the sequence is CASSIGPDFYGYTF. At the DNA level, the sequence is TGTGCCAGTAGTATAGGGCCGGACTTCTATGGCTACACCTTC. The receptor chain draws on TRBV19 and TRBJ1-2; no D segment can be confidently identified. V loses 1 base, J loses 4 bases, and the germline ends lie 10 bases apart. Reading from cysteine to phenylalanine, the CDR3 counts 14 amino acids. The retained sequence is limited to the CDR3, 42 bases, with the frame set at the first base. The germline V gene (reference sequence) gives CDR1 as LNHDA and CDR2 as SQIVND.